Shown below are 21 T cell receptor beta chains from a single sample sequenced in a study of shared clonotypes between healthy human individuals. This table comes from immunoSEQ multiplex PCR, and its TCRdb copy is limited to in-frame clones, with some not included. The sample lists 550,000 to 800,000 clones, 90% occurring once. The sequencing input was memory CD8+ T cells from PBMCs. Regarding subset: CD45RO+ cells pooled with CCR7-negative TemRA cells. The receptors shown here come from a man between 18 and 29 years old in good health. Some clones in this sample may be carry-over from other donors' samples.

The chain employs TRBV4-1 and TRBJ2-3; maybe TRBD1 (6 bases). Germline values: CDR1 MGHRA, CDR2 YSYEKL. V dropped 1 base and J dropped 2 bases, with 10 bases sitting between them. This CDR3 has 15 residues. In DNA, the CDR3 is TGCGCCAGCAGCCAAGTGGACAGATACACAGATACGCAGTATTTT. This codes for CASSQVDRYTDTQYF.

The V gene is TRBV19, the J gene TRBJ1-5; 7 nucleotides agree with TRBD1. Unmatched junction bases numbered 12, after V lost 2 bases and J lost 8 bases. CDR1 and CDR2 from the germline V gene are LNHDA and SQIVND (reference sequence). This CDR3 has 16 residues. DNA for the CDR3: TGTGCCAGTAGTATAAGTGGACAGGCCATAGGGGAGCCCCAGCATTTT. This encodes CASSISGQAIGEPQHF.

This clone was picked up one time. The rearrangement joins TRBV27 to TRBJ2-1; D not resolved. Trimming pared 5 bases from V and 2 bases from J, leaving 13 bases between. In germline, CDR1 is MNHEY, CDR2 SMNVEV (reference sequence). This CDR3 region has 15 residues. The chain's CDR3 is CASSPFRSPYNEQFF. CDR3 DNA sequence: TGTGCCAGCAGTCCCTTTCGATCCCCCTACAATGAGCAGTTCTTC.

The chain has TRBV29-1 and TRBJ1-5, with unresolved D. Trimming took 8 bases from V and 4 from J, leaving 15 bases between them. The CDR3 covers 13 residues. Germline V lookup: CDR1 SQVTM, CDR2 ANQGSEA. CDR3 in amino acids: CSSIGGPNQPQHF. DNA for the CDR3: TGCAGCTCGATAGGCGGGCCAAATCAGCCCCAGCATTTT.

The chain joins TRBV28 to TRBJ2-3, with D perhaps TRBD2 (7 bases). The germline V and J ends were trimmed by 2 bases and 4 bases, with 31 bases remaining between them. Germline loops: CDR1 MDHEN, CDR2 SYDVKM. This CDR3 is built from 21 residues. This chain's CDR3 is CASSLILGRGRGTTGADTQYF. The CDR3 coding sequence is TGTGCCAGCAGTTTAATCTTAGGGCGGGGGCGTGGGACTACGGGAGCAGATACGCAGTATTTT.

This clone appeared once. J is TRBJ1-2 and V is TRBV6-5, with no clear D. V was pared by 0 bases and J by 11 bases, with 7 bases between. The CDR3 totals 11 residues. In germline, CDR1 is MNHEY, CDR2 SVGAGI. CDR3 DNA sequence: TGTGCCAGCAGTTACTCTGGATCATACACCTTC. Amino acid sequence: CASSYSGSYTF.

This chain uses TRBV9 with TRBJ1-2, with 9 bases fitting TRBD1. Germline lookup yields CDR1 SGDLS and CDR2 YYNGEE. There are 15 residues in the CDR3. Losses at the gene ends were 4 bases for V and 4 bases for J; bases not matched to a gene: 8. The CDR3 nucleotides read TGTGCCAGCAGCTCCCCCGGGACAGGGCTCTATGGCTACACCTTC. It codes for CASSSPGTGLYGYTF. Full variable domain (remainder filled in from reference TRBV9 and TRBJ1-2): DSGVTQTPKHLITATGQRVTLRCSPRSGDLSVYWYQQSLDQGLQFLIQYYNGEERAKGNILERFSAQQFPDLHSELNLSSLELGDSALYFCASSSPGTGLYGYTFGSGTRLTVV.

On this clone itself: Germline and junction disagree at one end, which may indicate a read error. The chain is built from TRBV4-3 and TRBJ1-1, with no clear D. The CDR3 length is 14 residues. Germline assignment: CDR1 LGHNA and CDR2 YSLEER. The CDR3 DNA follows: TGCGCCAGCAGCCAAGGCTCCGTGAAAACTGAAGCTTTCTTT. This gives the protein CASSQGSVKTEAFF.

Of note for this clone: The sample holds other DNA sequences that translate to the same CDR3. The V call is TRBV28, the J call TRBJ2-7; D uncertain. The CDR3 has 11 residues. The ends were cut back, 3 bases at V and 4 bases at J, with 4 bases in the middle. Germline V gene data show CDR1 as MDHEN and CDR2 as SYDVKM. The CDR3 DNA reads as TGTGCCAGCAGTTTTTCTTACGAGCAGTACTTC. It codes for CASSFSYEQYF. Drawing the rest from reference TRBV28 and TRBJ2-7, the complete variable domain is DVKVTQSSRYLVKRTGEKVFLECVQDMDHENMFWYRQDPGLGLRLIYFSYDVKMKEKGDIPEGYSVSREKKERFSLILESASTNQTSMYLCASSFSYEQYFGPGTRLTVT.

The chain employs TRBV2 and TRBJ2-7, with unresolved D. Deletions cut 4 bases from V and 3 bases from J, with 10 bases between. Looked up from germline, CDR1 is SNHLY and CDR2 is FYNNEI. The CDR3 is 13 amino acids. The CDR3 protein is CASSVGGFYEQYF. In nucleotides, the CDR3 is TGTGCCAGCAGTGTTGGCGGTTTCTACGAGCAGTACTTC.

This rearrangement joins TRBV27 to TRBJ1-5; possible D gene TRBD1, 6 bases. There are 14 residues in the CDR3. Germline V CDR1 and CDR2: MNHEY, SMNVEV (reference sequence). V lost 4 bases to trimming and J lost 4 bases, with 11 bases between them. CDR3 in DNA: TGTGCCAGCAGTTCAAGACAGGCGAATCAGCCCCAGCATTTT. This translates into CASSSRQANQPQHF.

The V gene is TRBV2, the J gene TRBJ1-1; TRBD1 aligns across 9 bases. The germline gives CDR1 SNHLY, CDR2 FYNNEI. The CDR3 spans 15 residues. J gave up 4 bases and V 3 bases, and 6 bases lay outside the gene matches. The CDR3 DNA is TGTGCCAGCAGTGATTCTGTGACAGGGGGCACTGAAGCTTTCTTT. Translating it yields CASSDSVTGGTEAFF. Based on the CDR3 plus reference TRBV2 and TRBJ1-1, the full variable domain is EPEVTQTPSHQVTQMGQEVILRCVPISNHLYFYWYRQILGQKVEFLVSFYNNEISEKSEIFDDQFSVERPDGSNFTLKIRSTKLEDSAMYFCASSDSVTGGTEAFFGQGTRLTVV.

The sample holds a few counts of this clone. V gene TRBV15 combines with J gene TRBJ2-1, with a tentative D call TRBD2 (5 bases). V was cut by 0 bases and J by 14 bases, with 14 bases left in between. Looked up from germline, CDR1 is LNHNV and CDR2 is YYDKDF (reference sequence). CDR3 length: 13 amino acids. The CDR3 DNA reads TGTGCCACCAGCAGAGATTCCACGAAGGGAGAGTTCTTC. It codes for CATSRDSTKGEFF.

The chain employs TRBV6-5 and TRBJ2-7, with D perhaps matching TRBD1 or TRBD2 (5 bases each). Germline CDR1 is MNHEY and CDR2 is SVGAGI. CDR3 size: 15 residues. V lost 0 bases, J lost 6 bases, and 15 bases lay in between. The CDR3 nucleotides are TGTGCCAGCAGTTACTCGTTGGGGGTGGGTCGCGAGCAGTACTTC. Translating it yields CASSYSLGVGREQYF.

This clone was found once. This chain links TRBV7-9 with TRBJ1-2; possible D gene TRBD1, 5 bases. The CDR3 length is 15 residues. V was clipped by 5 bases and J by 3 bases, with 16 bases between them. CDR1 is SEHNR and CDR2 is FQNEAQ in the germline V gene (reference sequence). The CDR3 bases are TGTGCCAGCAGCCTTGGGGGGAACTTTTACTATGGCTACACCTTC. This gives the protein CASSLGGNFYYGYTF.

The CDR3 DNA reads TGTGCCAGCAGCTTATGGTCCCGGGCTAGCGGGACCCAAGAGACCCAGTACTTC. This sequence encodes CASSLWSRASGTQETQYF. V is TRBV11-2 and J is TRBJ2-5, with 9 bases identical to TRBD2. This CDR3 contains 18 residues. J gave up 1 base and V 2 bases, and 11 bases lay outside the gene matches. Looked up from germline, CDR1 is SGHAT and CDR2 is FQNNGV. The variable domain in full, with the rest retrieved from reference TRBV11-2 and TRBJ2-5, is EAGVAQSPRYKIIEKRQSVAFWCNPISGHATLYWYQQILGQGPKLLIQFQNNGVVDDSQLPKDRFSAERLKGVDSTLKIQPAKLEDSAVYLCASSLWSRASGTQETQYFGPGTRLLVL.

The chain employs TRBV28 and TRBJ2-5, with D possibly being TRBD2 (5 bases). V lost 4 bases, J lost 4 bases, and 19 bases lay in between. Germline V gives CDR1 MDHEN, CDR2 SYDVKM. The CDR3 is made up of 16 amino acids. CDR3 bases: TGTGCCAGCAGTTCCCCCCGGGGAGCTTCCAGAGAGACCCAGTACTTC. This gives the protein CASSSPRGASRETQYF.

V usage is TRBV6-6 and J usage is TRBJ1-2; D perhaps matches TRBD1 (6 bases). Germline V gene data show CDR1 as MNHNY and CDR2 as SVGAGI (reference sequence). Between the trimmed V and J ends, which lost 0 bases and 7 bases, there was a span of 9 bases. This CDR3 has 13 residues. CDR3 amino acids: CASSYSQGLGYTF. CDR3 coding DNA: TGTGCCAGCAGTTACTCCCAGGGGCTTGGCTACACCTTC.

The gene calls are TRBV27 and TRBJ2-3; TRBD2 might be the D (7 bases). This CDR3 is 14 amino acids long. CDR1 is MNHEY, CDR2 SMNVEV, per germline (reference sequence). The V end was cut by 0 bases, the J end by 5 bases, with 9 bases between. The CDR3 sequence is CASSLSGGGDTQYF. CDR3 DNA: TGTGCCAGCAGTTTATCGGGAGGGGGAGATACGCAGTATTTT.

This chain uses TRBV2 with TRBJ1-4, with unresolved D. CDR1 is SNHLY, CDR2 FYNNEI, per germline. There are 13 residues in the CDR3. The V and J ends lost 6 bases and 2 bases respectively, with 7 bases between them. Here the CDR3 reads CASSWGTNEKLFF. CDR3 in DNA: TGTGCCAGCAGCTGGGGTACTAATGAAAAACTGTTTTTT.

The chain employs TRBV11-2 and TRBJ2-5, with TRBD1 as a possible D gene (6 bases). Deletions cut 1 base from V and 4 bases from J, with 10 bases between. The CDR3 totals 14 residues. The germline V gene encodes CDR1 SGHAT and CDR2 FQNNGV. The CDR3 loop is CASSLAAGVETQYF. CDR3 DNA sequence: TGTGCCAGCAGCTTAGCGGCAGGGGTAGAGACCCAGTACTTC.